This is a list of T cell receptor beta chains from one sample in a study of blood T cell repertoires in COVID-19. TCRdb's table, derived via immunoSEQ multiplex PCR, lists solely in-frame clones and lacks some. The sample yields about 60,000 clones, around 88% seen once. Sample: peripheral blood. The source is a man aged 60 to 75 with acute or convalescent COVID-19. Both conserved end residues are part of each CDR3. Each record gives: V gene, D gene, clone size, J gene, CDR3 protein, CDR3 DNA. A D gene is named only where the DNA matches it firmly. Clone size is given for some rows only: seen once, a few or many times, or a class if the clone is expanded.

>TRBV24-1|.|once|TRBJ1-1
CATSDGGAANTEAFF
TGTGCCACCAGTGATGGGGGGGCGGCGAACACTGAAGCTTTCTTT
>TRBV10-3|.|.|TRBJ1-5
CATRGGDSNQPQHF
TGTGCCACTCGGGGGGGGGATAGCAATCAGCCCCAGCATTTT
>TRBV5-1|TRBD1|.|TRBJ1-1
CASSQVPGQSNTEAFF
TGCGCCAGCAGCCAAGTACCGGGACAGAGTAACACTGAAGCTTTCTTT
>TRBV2|.|.|TRBJ2-3
CASAYNRVTTDTQYF
TGTGCCAGCGCATACAACAGGGTCACCACAGATACGCAGTATTTT
>TRBV21-1|.|.|TRBJ1-2
CASSKEDRGRPLYGYTF
TGTGCCAGCAGCAAAGAAGACAGGGGGCGACCCCTCTATGGCTACACCTTC
>TRBV5-4|TRBD1|.|TRBJ2-1
CASSPTGTGLNEQFF
TGTGCCAGCAGCCCGACCGGGACAGGATTGAATGAGCAGTTCTTC
>TRBV4-1|.|.|TRBJ1-4
CASGRGTNEKLFF
TGCGCCAGTGGGCGGGGGACTAATGAAAAACTGTTTTTT
>TRBV7-2|.|.|TRBJ1-1
CASSLGHSPEAFF
TGTGCCAGCAGCTTAGGACACAGCCCTGAAGCTTTCTTT
>TRBV19|TRBD1|once|TRBJ2-1
CASSISRGQGYNEQFF
TGTGCCAGTAGTATATCCAGGGGACAGGGTTACAATGAGCAGTTCTTC
>TRBV6-5|.|once|TRBJ2-7
CASSYSLARRYEQYF
TGTGCCAGCAGTTACTCTCTAGCGAGACGCTACGAGCAGTACTTC
>TRBV5-6|.|.|TRBJ2-7
CASREAGRSYEQYF
TGTGCCAGCAGAGAGGCGGGACGCTCCTACGAGCAGTACTTC
>TRBV7-8|TRBD1|few|TRBJ1-2
CASSPGAGGRGYTF
TGTGCCAGCAGCCCCGGGGCAGGGGGCCGTGGCTACACCTTC
>TRBV6-2/TRBV6-3|TRBD2|.|TRBJ2-1
CASSPLGAGVYNEQFF
TGTGCCAGCAGCCCGCTGGGCGCGGGAGTTTACAATGAGCAGTTCTTC
>TRBV5-1|.|.|TRBJ1-2
CASSQGRLYGYTF
TGCGCCAGCAGCCAGGGGCGCCTCTATGGCTACACCTTC
>TRBV28|.|.|TRBJ1-2
CAIWDKGVVTF
TGTGCCATCTGGGACAAAGGGGTAGTCACCTTC
>TRBV5-1|.|.|TRBJ2-1
CASSGAGRSYNEQFF
TGCGCCAGCAGCGGGGCGGGGCGCTCCTACAATGAGCAGTTCTTC
>TRBV28|TRBD1|.|TRBJ1-4
CASSSRQGGHEKLFF
TGTGCCAGCAGTTCACGTCAGGGGGGCCATGAAAAACTGTTTTTT
>TRBV27|TRBD1|.|TRBJ2-3
CASSSLRQGDTQYF
TGTGCCAGCAGTTCTCTAAGACAGGGAGATACGCAGTATTTT
>TRBV6-6|TRBD2|.|TRBJ2-2
CASSPPGLATGARGGELFF
TGTGCCAGCAGTCCTCCGGGACTAGCGACCGGGGCTAGAGGCGGGGAGCTGTTTTTT
>TRBV12-3/TRBV12-4|.|.|TRBJ1-1
CASSFQQNTEAFF
TGTGCCAGCAGTTTTCAACAGAACACTGAAGCTTTCTTT
>TRBV7-2|.|.|TRBJ1-2
CASSEAGALNYGYTF
TGTGCCAGCAGCGAGGCGGGGGCGCTTAACTATGGCTACACCTTC
>TRBV11-2|.|.|TRBJ2-3
CASSLIPGATDTQYF
TGTGCCAGCAGCTTAATACCGGGAGCGACAGATACGCAGTATTTT
>TRBV24-1|.|.|TRBJ2-7
CATSYGAGSYEQYF
TGTGCCACCAGTTACGGAGCGGGCTCCTACGAGCAGTACTTC